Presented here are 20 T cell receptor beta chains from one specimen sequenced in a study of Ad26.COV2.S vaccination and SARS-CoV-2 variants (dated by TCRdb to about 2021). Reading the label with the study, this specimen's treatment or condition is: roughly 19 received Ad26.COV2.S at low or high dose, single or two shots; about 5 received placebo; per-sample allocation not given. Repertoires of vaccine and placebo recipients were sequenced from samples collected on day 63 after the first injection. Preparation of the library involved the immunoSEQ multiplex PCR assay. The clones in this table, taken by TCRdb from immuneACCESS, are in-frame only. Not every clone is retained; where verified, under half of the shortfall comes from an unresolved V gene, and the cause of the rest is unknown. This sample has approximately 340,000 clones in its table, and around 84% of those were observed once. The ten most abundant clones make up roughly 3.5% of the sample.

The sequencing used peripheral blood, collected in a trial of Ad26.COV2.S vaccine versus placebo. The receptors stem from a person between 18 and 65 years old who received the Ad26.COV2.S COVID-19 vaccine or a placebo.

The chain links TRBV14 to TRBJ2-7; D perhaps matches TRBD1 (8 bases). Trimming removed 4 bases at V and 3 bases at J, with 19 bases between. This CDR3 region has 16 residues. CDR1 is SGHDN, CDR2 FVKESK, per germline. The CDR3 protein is CASSRQGAKRGYEQYF. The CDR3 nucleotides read TGTGCCAGCAGCCGGCAGGGGGCCAAGCGGGGCTACGAGCAGTACTTC.

The CDR3: CAWSVPRGLGETQYF. The CDR3 nucleotides are TGTGCCTGGAGTGTACCCAGGGGGCTTGGAGAGACCCAGTACTTC. This chain joins TRBV30 and TRBJ2-5; 8 nucleotides line up with TRBD1. CDR1 is GTSNPN, CDR2 SVGIG, per germline (reference sequence). The J segment lost 4 bases and the V segment lost 0 bases, leaving 7 bases of the junction unmatched. The CDR3 sequence is 15 residues long.

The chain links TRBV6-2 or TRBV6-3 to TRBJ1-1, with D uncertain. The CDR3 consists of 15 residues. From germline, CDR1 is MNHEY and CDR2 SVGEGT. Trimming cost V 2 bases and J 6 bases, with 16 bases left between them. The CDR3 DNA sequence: TGTGCCAGCAGTTACCACCGGGGAATGGACCCTGAAGCTTTCTTT. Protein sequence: CASSYHRGMDPEAFF.

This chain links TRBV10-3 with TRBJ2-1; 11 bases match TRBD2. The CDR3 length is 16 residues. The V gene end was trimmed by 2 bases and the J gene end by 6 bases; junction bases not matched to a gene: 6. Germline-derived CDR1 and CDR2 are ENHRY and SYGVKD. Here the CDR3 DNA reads TGTGCCATCAGTGAGGTAACTAGCGGGAGTAGCAATGAGCAGTTCTTC. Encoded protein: CAISEVTSGSSNEQFF.

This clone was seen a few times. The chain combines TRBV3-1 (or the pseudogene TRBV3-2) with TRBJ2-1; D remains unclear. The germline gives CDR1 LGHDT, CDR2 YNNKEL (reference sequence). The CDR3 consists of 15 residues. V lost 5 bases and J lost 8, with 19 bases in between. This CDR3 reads CASSTRSTNIHEQFF. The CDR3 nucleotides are TGTGCCAGCAGCACCCGTAGCACGAATATCCATGAGCAGTTCTTC.

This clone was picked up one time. The CDR3: CASSPAGGHETQYF. In DNA form, the CDR3 reads TGTGCCAGCAGTCCAGCGGGAGGCCATGAGACCCAGTACTTC. The V and J genes are TRBV27 and TRBJ2-5, with TRBD2 matching over 9 bases. Germline CDR1 reads MNHEY; CDR2 reads SMNVEV (reference sequence). J lost 5 bases, V lost 5 bases, and 6 bases had no gene match. This CDR3 comprises 14 residues.

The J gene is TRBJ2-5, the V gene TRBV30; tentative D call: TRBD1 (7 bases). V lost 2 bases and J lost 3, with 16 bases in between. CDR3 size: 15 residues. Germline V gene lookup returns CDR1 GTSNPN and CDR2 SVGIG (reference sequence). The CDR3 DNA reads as TGTGCCTGGAGTCGCGGGGACAGACAAAAAGAGACCCAGTACTTC. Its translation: CAWSRGDRQKETQYF.

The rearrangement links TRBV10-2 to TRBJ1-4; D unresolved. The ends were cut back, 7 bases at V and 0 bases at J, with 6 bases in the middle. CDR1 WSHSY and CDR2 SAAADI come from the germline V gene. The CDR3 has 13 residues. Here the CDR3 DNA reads TGCGCCAGCATGGCCGCAACTAATGAAAAACTGTTTTTT. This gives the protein CASMAATNEKLFF.

DNA for the CDR3: TGTGCCAGCAGCTTTTCGGAGAGCTCCTATAATTCACCCCTCCACTTT. Residues: CASSFSESSYNSPLHF. This chain links TRBV5-6 with TRBJ1-6; unclear D gene. This CDR3 contains 16 residues. Trimming took 2 bases from V and 0 from J, leaving 9 bases between them. In germline, CDR1 is SGHDT, CDR2 YYEEEE. Complete variable domain (other parts from reference TRBV5-6 and TRBJ1-6): DAGVTQSPTHLIKTRGQQVTLRCSPKSGHDTVSWYQQALGQGPQFIFQYYEEEERQRGNFPDRFSGHQFPNYSSELNVNALLLGDSALYLCASSFSESSYNSPLHFGNGTRLTVT.

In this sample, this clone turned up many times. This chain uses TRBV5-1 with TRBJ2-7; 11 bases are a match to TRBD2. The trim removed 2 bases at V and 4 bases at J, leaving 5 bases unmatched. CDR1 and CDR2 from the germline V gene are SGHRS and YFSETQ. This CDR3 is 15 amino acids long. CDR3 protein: CASSLTSGSYYEQYF. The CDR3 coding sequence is TGCGCCAGCAGCTTAACTAGCGGGAGTTATTACGAGCAGTACTTC.

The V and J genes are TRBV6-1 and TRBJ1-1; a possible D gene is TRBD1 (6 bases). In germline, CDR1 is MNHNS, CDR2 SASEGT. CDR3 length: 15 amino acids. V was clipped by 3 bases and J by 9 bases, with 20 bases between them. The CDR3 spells CASSDRGEDSYKAFF. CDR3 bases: TGTGCCAGCAGTGACCGAGGGGAGGACAGCTACAAAGCTTTCTTT.

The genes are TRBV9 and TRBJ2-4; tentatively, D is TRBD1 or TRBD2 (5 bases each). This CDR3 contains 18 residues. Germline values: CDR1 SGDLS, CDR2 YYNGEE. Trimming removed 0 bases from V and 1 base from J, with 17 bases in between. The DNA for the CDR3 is TGTGCCAGCAGCGTAGGCCAACTTGGGGGTCTCGCCAAAAACATTCAGTACTTC. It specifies CASSVGQLGGLAKNIQYF. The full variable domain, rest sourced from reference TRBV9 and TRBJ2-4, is DSGVTQTPKHLITATGQRVTLRCSPRSGDLSVYWYQQSLDQGLQFLIQYYNGEERAKGNILERFSAQQFPDLHSELNLSSLELGDSALYFCASSVGQLGGLAKNIQYFGAGTRLSVL.

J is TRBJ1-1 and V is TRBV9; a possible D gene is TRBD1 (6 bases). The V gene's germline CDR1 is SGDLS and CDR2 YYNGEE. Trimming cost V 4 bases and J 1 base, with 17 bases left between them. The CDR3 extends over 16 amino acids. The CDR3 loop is CASSLNPRGENTEAFF. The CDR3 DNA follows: TGTGCCAGCAGCCTCAACCCCAGGGGTGAGAACACTGAAGCTTTCTTT.

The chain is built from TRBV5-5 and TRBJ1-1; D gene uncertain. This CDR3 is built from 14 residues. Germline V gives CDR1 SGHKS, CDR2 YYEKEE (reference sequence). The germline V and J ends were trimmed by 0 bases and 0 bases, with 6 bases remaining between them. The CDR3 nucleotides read TGTGCCAGCAGCTTGGCCTTAGTGAACACTGAAGCTTTCTTT. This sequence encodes CASSLALVNTEAFF.

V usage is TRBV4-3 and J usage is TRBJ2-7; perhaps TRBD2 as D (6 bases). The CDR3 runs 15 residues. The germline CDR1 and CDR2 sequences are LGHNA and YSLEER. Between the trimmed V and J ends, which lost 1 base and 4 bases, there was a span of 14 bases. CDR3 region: CASSQAAGRFYEQYF. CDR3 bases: TGCGCCAGCAGCCAAGCGGCGGGACGTTTTTACGAGCAGTACTTC.

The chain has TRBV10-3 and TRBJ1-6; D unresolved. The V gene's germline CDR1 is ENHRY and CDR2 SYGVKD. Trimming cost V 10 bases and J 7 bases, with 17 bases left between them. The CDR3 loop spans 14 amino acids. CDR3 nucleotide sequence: TGTGCCACCACGGACGGGTCCCTAAATTCACCCCTCCACTTT. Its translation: CATTDGSLNSPLHF.

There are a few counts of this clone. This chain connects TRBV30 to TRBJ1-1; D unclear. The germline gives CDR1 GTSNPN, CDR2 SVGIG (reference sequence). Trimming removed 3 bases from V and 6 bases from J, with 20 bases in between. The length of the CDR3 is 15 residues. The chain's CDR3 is CAWRDMGSETSEAFF. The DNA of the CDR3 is TGTGCCTGGAGGGATATGGGATCGGAGACCTCTGAAGCTTTCTTT.

CDR3 coding DNA: TGCGCCAGCAGTGAGGTGTCGGGGGGTGGGGAAAAACTGTTTTTT. It is translated as CASSEVSGGGEKLFF. The chain joins TRBV10-2 to TRBJ1-4, with D possibly TRBD1 on 5 matching bases. The germline V gene encodes CDR1 WSHSY and CDR2 SAAADI. The V end lost 2 bases, the J end lost 8 bases, and 15 bases lay between the germline ends. This CDR3 has 15 amino acids.

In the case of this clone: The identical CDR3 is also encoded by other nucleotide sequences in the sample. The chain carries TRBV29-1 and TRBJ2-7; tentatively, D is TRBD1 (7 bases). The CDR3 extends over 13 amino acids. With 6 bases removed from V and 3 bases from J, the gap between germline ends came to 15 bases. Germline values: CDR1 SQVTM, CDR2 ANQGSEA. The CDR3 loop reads CSVAGGQNYEQYF. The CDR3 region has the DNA TGCAGCGTCGCCGGGGGACAGAACTACGAGCAGTACTTC.

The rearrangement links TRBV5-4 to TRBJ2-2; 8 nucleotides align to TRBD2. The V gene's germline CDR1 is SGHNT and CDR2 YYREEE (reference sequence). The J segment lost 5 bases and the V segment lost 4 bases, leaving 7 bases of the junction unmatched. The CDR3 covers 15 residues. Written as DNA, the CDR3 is TGTGCCAGCAGCCCGAGCGGGGGCAAGACCGGGGAGCTGTTTTTT. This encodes CASSPSGGKTGELFF.